This T cell receptor (beta chain) was obtained from a study of identical twins. Points from the study as a whole: The analysis was cross-sectional rather than longitudinal within donors. Reduced insertions were recorded for abundant cord blood beta clonotypes, with no such pattern in memory repertoires.

Every donor was a healthy Caucasian. This clonotype was observed a few times. The target antigen is unknown. This CDR3 is 14 amino acids long. Germline trimming cut 3 bases from V and 7 bases from J; bases unmatched to any gene: 6. Germline V gene lookup returns CDR1 LGHNA and CDR2 YNFKEQ. Unique molecular identifiers were present on the cDNA, which also gained a universal primer site by template switching. Each CDR3 protein is one row after TCRdb ran MiXCR on the 5' RACE reads. The sample records around 1.7 million distinct CDR3 sequences, more than 30% being singletons. The sequenced sample was cord blood. The sequence was obtained from a newborn girl in good health. The gene calls are TRBV4-2 and TRBJ2-1; 7 bases match TRBD2. CDR3 residues: CASSQGGRRNEQFF. The CDR3 region has the DNA TGTGCCAGCAGCCAGGGGGGGAGAAGGAATGAGCAGTTCTTC.